The subject of this entry is one T cell receptor beta chain. The antigen remains unidentified. This entry belongs to a study of cytomegalovirus exposure and HLA in healthy donors. Study-wide context: There were 350 to 400 genotyped donors. Of these, about 86% fell in the genetic ancestry cluster associated with self-reported Caucasian donors.

Use of 60 Vbeta and 13 Jbeta primers characterized the PCR. Here immunoSEQ multiplex PCR was the method, and the copy in TCRdb shows in-frame clones only, minus some. The top ten hold under 8.5% of the sample, which has more than 85,000 clones, roughly 70% seen once. Donors in the study were healthy people who gave bone marrow. Study-level findings and limits: Later analysis revealed greater clonal expansion in HLA-associated TCR beta chains than in equally common others. The study dropped some indistinguishable V segments, TRBV6-2 and TRBV6-3 among them.

V was shortened by 4 bases and J by 1 base, with 16 bases between the two germline ends. There are 15 residues in the CDR3. CDR1 SQVTM and CDR2 ANQGSEA come from the germline V gene. The source of this sequence is a man aged 40-50 years in good health and CMV-seronegative. The chain employs TRBV29-1 and TRBJ1-1; D is perhaps TRBD1 (6 bases). Input material: PBMCs. The CDR3 DNA is TGCAGCGTTGTGAAAGGGGGTGCGGGGAACACTGAAGCTTTCTTT. Encoded protein: CSVVKGGAGNTEAFF.